This T cell receptor beta chain was captured in a study of blood T cells in healthy people across ages (dated by TCRdb to 2014 to 2015). Describing the broader study: In model experiments, template switching captured about one uniquely barcoded TCR beta cDNA molecule for every two T cells. Age-related changes in TCR beta repertoire diversity were measured in the study by deep sequencing normalized with unique cDNA molecular identifiers. Four age groups were formed from the donors: young (average roughly 15 years), middle-aged (around 39), aged (about 62) and long-lived (around 82). Donors of different ages were randomly distributed across sequencing lanes to avoid experimental bias. Two additional independent replicas of 1 million unique cDNA reads from the same blood draw were analyzed for two donors (one aged 18 to 30 and one aged 80 or older).

The donors were 40 or so Caucasian individuals from Russia, aged 6 to 90 years, who were systemically healthy. Each donor gave approximately 9.3 milliliters of peripheral blood, collected into EDTA-treated Vacutainer tubes. Ficoll-Paque density-gradient centrifugation was used to isolate PBMCs, with at least 7 million per sample. Trizol reagent was used to extract total RNA from PBMCs, with at least 5 micrograms per sample. Naive CD45RAhigh/CD27high T cell percentages were measured by flow cytometry on a PBMC aliquot from every donor. The paper's findings and limits, for the study overall: Donor CMV infection status was unknown, potentially confounding age-related changes in expanded clonotypes. Estimates of total diversity based on one million sequenced T cells were regarded as lower bounds and as underestimates. Observed TCR beta diversity per million T cells fell roughly linearly with age, and a significant reduction was already apparent by age roughly 40. Conclusive comparison of naive and antigen-experienced compartments was prevented by the profiling of bulk unsorted PBMCs. Observed TCR beta diversity correlated strongly with the percentage of naive T cells measured by flow cytometry. Compared with the aged group, more naive CD4+ T cells, fewer expanded clones and increased TCR diversity were shown by the long-lived group, suggesting age selection.

The CDR3, cysteine through phenylalanine, is 13 amino acids long. Only CDR3 DNA remains: 39 bases, in frame from the first base. The germline V gene (reference sequence) gives CDR1 as MNHEY and CDR2 as SMNVEV. V is pared back by 0 bases and J by 6 bases, with 7 bases lying between the germline termini. Comment on this clonotype: Its binding antigen is unknown. No base-level quality is on record; no much larger clone is a single base apart.

The library relied on 5' RACE. This sample was sequenced with an Illumina HiSeq 2500. A second PCR of roughly 7 to 11 cycles was performed with a sample-barcoded 5' primer and a J-beta primer mix. Each TCR beta cDNA molecule received a unique molecular identifier from a template-switch 5' adaptor carrying 12 random nucleotides. At least 2.5 million CDR3-containing paired-end reads were obtained from each sample. All of the RNA was converted into first-strand cDNA using the Mint cDNA synthesis kit, with a TRBC-specific oligonucleotide serving as the primer. After uracil-DNA glycosylase treatment, a first 18-cycle PCR used universal primers M1SS and BC2_uni_R on all cDNA. The original methods were these. For normalization, 1 million high-quality reads were randomly selected from each sample, with every read carrying a distinct molecular identifier. Instead of being binned into consensus sequences, reads that shared molecular identifiers were thrown out. CDR3 identification, clonotype clustering and error correction used MiTCR with a Q25 quality threshold and the strictest error-elimination algorithm. A nonparametric unseen species model with Euler transformation was used to estimate a lower bound on total TCR beta diversity. TCRdb reworked the public reads: Q25 trimming with fastp, MiXCR clone assembly, productive beta chains retained. Each record represents a unique CDR3 protein, reported with the most common genes and DNA among its rows. The V and J calls reflect TCRdb's pipeline rather than the authors' work. The sample table records about 1.8 million distinct CDR3 sequences; 49% of these occur just once. 2.1% of the sample rests with the top ten.

This TCR came from a woman aged 40 to 49 in good health. The chain is made from TRBV27 and TRBJ2-3, with the identity of the D gene unclear. Sequenced material: blood. The CDR3 region reads CASSLSQWDTQYF. The sequenced DNA: TGTGCCAGCAGTTTATCGCAGTGGGATACGCAGTATTTT.